This TCR beta chain originates from a study of cytomegalovirus exposure and HLA in healthy donors. In the study overall: HLA-typed donors contributed 65 million to 95 million unique TCRs, which were held in an early data release.

Primers included in the PCR were 60 Vbeta and 13 Jbeta primers. Per the authors' pipeline: Counted up in a later analysis, unique TCR beta chains came to around 80 million, with about 9.9 million shared. TCRdb's table, derived via immunoSEQ multiplex PCR, lists solely in-frame clones and lacks some. The V and J calls and clone size are taken from that table; D and trimming were inferred from the DNA. The sample carries about 170,000 clones, roughly 76% recorded once. Remarks on this clone: Its antigen is undetermined.

The germline CDR1 and CDR2 sequences are SNHLY and FYNNEI. CDR3 size: 13 residues. V was trimmed by 6 bases and J by 4 bases, leaving 12 bases between them. Findings and caveats of the study: The classifier reportedly diagnosed cytomegalovirus status with high sensitivity and specificity. TCR beta chains associated with HLA were, in a later analysis, more clonally expanded than equally common others.

Sequenced sample: PBMCs. The TCR sequence derives from a male donor in good health and CMV-seronegative. The J gene is TRBJ1-2, the V gene TRBV2; D is undetermined. The CDR3 reads CASRETESYGYTF. CDR3 bases: TGTGCCAGCAGGGAAACAGAATCCTATGGCTACACCTTC.